This T cell receptor (beta chain) was obtained from a study of memory CD4+ T cells and cytomegalovirus serostatus (dated by TCRdb to the late 2010s). About the investigation overall: The cohort included around 33 healthy adults from Belgium, of whom 9 were CMV seropositive and approximately 25 were CMV seronegative. CD4+ memory TCRbeta repertoires of a Belgian cohort with known cytomegalovirus serostatus were sequenced in order to replicate a published TCR-based CMV serostatus classifier. Results the study describes overall, beyond this receptor: On the Belgian cohort, the classifier built on the original framework reached a median bootstrapped AUC of approximately 0.95, with a 95% CI of 0.76-1.00. Results were interpreted as suggesting that the CMV-associated TCR signature is largely present in the CD4+ memory repertoire. For CMV serostatus prediction, a median bootstrapped AUC of approximately 0.95 was reached with the original framework, and a median bootstrapped AUC of 0.91 was reached with a US-trained random forest. Only CD4+CD45RO+ memory cells were sequenced, in contrast to the original study, in which naive and memory CD4+ and CD8+ populations were covered. Among the 160 or so previously reported CMV-associated TCRbeta sequences, approximately 70 showed up in the CD4+ memory repertoires, with each one found in between one and five individuals.

The CDR3 starts with the cysteine, ends with the phenylalanine, and has 16 residues. Only the CDR3 part of the read is kept: 48 bases, read in frame from the first base. The CDR1 and CDR2 encoded by the germline V gene (reference sequence) are MNHEY and SMNVEV. The V and J ends are trimmed by 4 bases and 0 bases, leaving 14 bases between them. A FACSAria II was used to sort memory CD4+ T cells, defined as single viable CD3+CD4+CD8-CD45RO+ cells. CMV serostatus was determined using a Roche Elecsys assay that detects serum IgG against CMV pp150, pp28, p38 and p52. Once the samples were thawed, total CD4+ T cells were enriched through positive selection using CD4 magnetic microbeads. The samples came from a different study that was designed specifically to examine the CD4+ T cell memory repertoire. Peripheral blood mononuclear cells were isolated and cryopreserved according to standard operating procedures, and serum was kept at -80 degrees C. The staining used CD3-PerCP (BW264/56), CD4-APC (RPA-T4), CD45RO-PE (UCHT1) and CD8-Pacific Orange (3B5) antibodies, and Sytox blue was used to exclude non-viable cells.

Genomic DNA was extracted from sorted cells with the Quick-DNA Microprep Kit. Amplification of TCRbeta DNA was done with the immunoSEQ hsTCRbeta kit, following the protocol from the manufacturer. TCRbeta libraries were sequenced on an Illumina MiSeq instrument. In the paper's pipeline: Once out-of-frame sequences had been removed, fewer than 2.5 million distinct TCRbeta sequences were left, which works out to an average of roughly 67,000 per individual. Each individual was scored using the number of about 180 previously reported CMV-associated TCRbeta sequences that the individual carried and the total number of productive distinct TCRbeta sequences. A beta-binomial model was reimplemented in Python, and scikit-learn random forests with default parameters were trained on US cohort data. Classifier performance on the Belgian cohort was reported as the median AUC with percentile confidence intervals calculated over 10,000 bootstrap iterations. The source is immuneACCESS, and TCRdb retained only in-frame sequences with V and J called. Part of the clones is not carried over; for the studies checked, unresolved V genes explain less than half of this, and the remainder is unexplained. For V, J and clone size, that table is used; D and trimming come from the DNA. This sample comprises about 61,000 clones, about 81% of them detected only once. Together, the top ten hold nearly 0.9% of the sample.

This clone was counted a single time. Its cognate antigen has yet to be identified. Qualities for individual bases were not recorded, and no much larger clone is one base off. The chain is encoded by TRBV27 joined to TRBJ2-3; a weak D assignment points to TRBD1 (6 bases agree). The sequence derives from an adult in good health and CMV-seronegative. The sequenced sample was memory CD4+ T cells from blood. This receptor carries the CDR3 CASSSLGTGSTDTQYF. The nucleotides read TGTGCCAGCAGTTCCCTGGGTACAGGGAGCACAGATACGCAGTATTTT.